This T cell receptor beta chain was captured by sequencing in a study of cytomegalovirus exposure and HLA in healthy donors. About the study: Earlier sequencing of 150 million to 200 million T cells yielded nearly 120 million unique TCR beta sequences. Study-level findings and limits: When analyzed later, the rates of TCR association showed variation by HLA locus, with DRB1 the most and HLA-C the fewest. Most TCR sequences proved rare, with some public TCRs found in many donors.

Concerning this clone: Its antigen remains unknown. At one boundary the junction diverges from the germline segment, which might be a read error.

Both 60 Vbeta primers and 13 Jbeta primers went into the PCR. The table came from immunoSEQ multiplex PCR; TCRdb's copy has only in-frame clones and leaves some out. The sample carries roughly 140,000 clones, around 79% recorded once. The sample consisted of PBMCs. This TCR was recovered from a human donor in good health.

The CDR3 sequence: CASSVLLGVNSEAFF. CDR3 nucleotides: TGTGCCAGCAGCGTACTATTGGGAGTGAACTCTGAAGCTTTCTTT. V and J are TRBV9 and TRBJ1-1; D is ambiguous. The germline gives CDR1 SGDLS, CDR2 YYNGEE. CDR3 size: 15 residues.